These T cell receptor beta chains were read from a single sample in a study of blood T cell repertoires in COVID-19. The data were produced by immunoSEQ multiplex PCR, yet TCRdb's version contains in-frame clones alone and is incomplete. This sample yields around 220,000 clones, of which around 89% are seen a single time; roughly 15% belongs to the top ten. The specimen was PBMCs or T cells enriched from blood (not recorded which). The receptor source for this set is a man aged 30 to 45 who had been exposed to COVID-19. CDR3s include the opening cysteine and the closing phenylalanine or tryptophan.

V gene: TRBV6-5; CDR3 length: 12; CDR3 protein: CASSFLAGELFF
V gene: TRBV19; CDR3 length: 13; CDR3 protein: CASSIDRESGYTF
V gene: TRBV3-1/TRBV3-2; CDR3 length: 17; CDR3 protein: CASSQDTGGQPNTEAFF
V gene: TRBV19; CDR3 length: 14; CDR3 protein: CASSIAVNTDTQYF
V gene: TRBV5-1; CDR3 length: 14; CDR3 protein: CASSLEFGNQPQHF
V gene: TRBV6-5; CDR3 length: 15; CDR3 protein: CASSRGQGGTYEQYF
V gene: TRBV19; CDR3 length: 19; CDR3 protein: CASSPRSAGQVVSTDTQYF
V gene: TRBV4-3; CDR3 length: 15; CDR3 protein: CASSQTTGGGEKLFF
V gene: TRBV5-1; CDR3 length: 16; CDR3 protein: CASSLELTPNTGELFF
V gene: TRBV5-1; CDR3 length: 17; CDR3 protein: CASSPGTSGGVTGELFF
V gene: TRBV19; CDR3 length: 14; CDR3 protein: CATEDRGSYNEQFF
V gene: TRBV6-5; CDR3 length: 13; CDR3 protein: CASRHRDSNEQFF
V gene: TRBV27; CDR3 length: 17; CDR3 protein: CASSLGPGGATNEKLFF
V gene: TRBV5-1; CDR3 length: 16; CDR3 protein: CASSSTGVASYNEQFF
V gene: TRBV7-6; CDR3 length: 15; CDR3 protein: CASSTLTGSTYEQYF
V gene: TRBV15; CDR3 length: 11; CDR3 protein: CATSRGAEQYF
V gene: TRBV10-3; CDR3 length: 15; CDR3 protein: CAIRGRGDSGNTIYF
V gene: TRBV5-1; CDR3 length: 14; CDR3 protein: CASKSGGASYEQYF
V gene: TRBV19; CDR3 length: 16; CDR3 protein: CASSIRQGIDTGELFF
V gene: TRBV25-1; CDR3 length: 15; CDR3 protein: CASGLLSGGIYEQYF
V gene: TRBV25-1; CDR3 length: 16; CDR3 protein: CASSERLTGRFVEQYF
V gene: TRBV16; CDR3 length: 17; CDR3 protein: CASSQSRDRGQKETQYF